Sequencing of this T cell receptor (beta chain) was carried out in a study of CD8 T cells in Susac syndrome. RNA, at about 0.45 to 1 ug, was reverse transcribed with random hexamers. In TCRdb, the immunoSEQ multiplex PCR reads were re-called with MiXCR into one record per CDR3 protein. The sample consists of some 200,000 distinct CDR3 sequences, approximately 94% of them appearing once. This CDR3 has 11 residues. V trimming: 1 base; J trimming: 7 bases; junction bases outside the gene matches: 1. Germline V lookup: CDR1 SQVTM, CDR2 ANQGSEA. The receptor's source is a human donor with Susac syndrome. The sequencing sample was made of CD4+ T cells from PBMCs. The chain carries TRBV29-1 and TRBJ2-7, with 7 nucleotides matching TRBD2. The CDR3, as DNA: TGCAGCGTTGAAGTCGGGGGGGAGCAGTACTTC. Protein: CSVEVGGEQYF.